This TCR beta chain originates from a study of T cell repertoires in cytomegalovirus infection (dated by TCRdb to the late 2010s). In the study overall: Recently identified HLA-C-restricted CMV epitopes, whose presentation resists viral immunomodulation, were targeted by peptide stimulations together with well-studied HLA-B-restricted epitopes. Donor HLA type was relevant to the analysis, because carriage of CMV infection together with the matching HLA type was indicated by public TCR beta signatures.

On this clonotype itself: The antigen this receptor binds is unknown. The sample holds no much larger clone one base away, and base qualities are not on file.

Here is what the overall study found, with its caveats: Carriers of CMV infection plus the relevant HLA type were discriminated by the cumulative frequency of public TCR beta family members in the study cohort and in an independent 352-donor cohort. In the ex vivo response, HLA-C-restricted CMV-specific TCR beta clonotypes were dominant, and in two of eight donors the single most frequent clonotype came from this HLA-C-restricted group.

Interpreted using the paper, the treatment or condition label stands for: in vitro stimulation with specific CMV peptide epitopes to enrich CMV-specific T cells. The CDR3, from cysteine to phenylalanine, totals 15 residues. CDR3 DNA only is kept here, 45 bases in frame from base 1. Cut back by 6 bases and 2 bases, the V and J ends lie 15 bases apart. Sequenced on an Illumina HiSeq 1500. Using fastp trimming at Q25 and MiXCR clonotype assembly, TCRdb reanalyzed the public sequencing data and kept in-frame beta chains. Entries that share a CDR3 protein sequence are merged under the most common genes and DNA. This sample lists approximately 910,000 distinct CDR3 sequences; under 40% were detected once. Around an eighth of the sample lies in the top ten.

Recombination connected TRBV12-3 or TRBV12-4 to TRBJ2-3; the D element could tentatively be TRBD1 or TRBD2, as 5 bases agree for each. The TCR originated in a human donor in good health (CMV status not recorded). Some clones in this sample may be carry-over from other donors' samples. The sequenced sample was cultured CD8+ T cells from PBMCs, obtained from culture after CMV antigen stimulation. The DNA sequence is given as TGTGCCAGCAGCCCTATGGGGGTTCCCACAGATACGCAGTATTTT. Translated, this gives CASSPMGVPTDTQYF.